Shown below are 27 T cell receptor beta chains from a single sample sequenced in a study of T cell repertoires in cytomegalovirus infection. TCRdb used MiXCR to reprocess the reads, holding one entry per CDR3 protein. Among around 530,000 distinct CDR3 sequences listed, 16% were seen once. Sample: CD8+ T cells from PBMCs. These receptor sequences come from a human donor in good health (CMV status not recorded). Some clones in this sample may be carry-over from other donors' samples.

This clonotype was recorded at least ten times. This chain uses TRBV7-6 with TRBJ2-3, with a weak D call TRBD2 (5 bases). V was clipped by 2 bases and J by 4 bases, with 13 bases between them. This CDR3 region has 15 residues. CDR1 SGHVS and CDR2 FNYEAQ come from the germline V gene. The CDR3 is CASSLTSGSADTQYF. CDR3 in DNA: TGTGCCAGCAGCTTAACATCGGGAAGCGCAGATACGCAGTATTTT.

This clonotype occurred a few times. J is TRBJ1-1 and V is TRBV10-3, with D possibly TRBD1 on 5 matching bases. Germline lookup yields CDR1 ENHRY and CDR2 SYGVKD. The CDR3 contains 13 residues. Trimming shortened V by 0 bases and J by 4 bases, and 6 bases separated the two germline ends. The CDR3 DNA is TGTGCCATCAGTGAGTCGGGGGGCACTGAAGCTTTCTTT. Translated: CAISESGGTEAFF.

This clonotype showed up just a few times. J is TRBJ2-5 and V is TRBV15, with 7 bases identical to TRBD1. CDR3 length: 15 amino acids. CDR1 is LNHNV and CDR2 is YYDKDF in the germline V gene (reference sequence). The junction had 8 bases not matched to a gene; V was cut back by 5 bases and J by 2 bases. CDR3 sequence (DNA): TGTGCCACCAGCGTACGATGGGACAGTCAAGAGACCCAGTACTTC. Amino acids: CATSVRWDSQETQYF.

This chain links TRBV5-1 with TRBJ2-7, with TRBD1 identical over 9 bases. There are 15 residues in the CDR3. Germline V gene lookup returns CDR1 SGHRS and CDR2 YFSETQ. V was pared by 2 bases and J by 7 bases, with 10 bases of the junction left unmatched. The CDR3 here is CASSLTGTGLREQYF. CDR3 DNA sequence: TGCGCCAGCAGCTTAACCGGGACAGGGTTGCGGGAGCAGTACTTC.

CDR3 amino acids: CASRPNRDPYNEQFF. CDR3 bases: TGTGCCAGCAGACCTAACAGGGACCCCTACAATGAGCAGTTCTTC. The rearrangement uses TRBV6-2 or TRBV6-3 and TRBJ2-1, with a tentative D call TRBD1 (6 bases). V lost 6 bases, J lost 2 bases, and 14 bases lay in between. The germline gives CDR1 MNHEY, CDR2 SVGEGT. CDR3 length equals 15 residues.

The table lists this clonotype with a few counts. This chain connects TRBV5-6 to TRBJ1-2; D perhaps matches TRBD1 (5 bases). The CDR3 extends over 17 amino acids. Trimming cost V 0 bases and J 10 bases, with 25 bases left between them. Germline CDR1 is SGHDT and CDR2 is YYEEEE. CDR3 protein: CASSLGGETTVMDDYTF. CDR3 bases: TGTGCCAGCAGCTTGGGGGGGGAAACTACCGTTATGGACGACTACACCTTC.

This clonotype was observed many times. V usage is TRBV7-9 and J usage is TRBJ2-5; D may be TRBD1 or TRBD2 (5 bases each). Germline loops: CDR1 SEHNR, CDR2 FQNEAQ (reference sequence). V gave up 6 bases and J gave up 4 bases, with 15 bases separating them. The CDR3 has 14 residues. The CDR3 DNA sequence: TGTGCCAGCAGAGTCCCGGGGCGTCGAGAGACCCAGTACTTC. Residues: CASRVPGRRETQYF.

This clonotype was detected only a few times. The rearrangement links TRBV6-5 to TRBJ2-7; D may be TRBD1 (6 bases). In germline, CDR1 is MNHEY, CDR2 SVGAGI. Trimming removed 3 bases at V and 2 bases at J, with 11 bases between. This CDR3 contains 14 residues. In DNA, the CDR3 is TGTGCCAGCAGTTATATCGACAGGCCCTACGAGCAGTACTTC. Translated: CASSYIDRPYEQYF.

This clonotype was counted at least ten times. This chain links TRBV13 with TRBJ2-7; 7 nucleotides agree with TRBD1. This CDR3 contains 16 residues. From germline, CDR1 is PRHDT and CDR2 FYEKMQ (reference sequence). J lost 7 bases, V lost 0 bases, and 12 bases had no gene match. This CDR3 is CASSLGRQGLMREQYF. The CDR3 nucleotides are TGTGCCAGCAGCTTAGGAAGACAGGGCCTCATGAGGGAGCAGTACTTC. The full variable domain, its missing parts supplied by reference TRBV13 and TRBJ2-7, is AAGVIQSPRHLIKEKRETATLKCYPIPRHDTVYWYQQGPGQDPQFLISFYEKMQSDKGSIPDRFSAQQFSDYHSELNMSSLELGDSALYFCASSLGRQGLMREQYFGPGTRLTVT.

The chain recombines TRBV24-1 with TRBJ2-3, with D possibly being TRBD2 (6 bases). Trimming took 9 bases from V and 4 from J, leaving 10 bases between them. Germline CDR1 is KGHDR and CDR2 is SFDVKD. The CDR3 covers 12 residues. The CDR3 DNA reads TGTGCCACCGAGGGAGGCCCAGATACGCAGTATTTT. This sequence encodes CATEGGPDTQYF.

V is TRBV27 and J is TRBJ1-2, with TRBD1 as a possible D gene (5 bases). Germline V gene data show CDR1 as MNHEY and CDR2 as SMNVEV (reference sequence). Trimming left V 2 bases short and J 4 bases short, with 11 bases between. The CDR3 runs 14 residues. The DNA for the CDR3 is TGTGCCAGCAGTTTAAGGGGTGAGATCTATGGCTACACCTTC. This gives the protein CASSLRGEIYGYTF.

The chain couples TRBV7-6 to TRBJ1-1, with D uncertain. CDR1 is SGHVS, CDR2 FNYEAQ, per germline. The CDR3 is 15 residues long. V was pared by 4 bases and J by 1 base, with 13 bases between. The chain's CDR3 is CASSSLASANTEAFF. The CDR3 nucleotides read TGTGCCAGCAGCTCCCTGGCGTCAGCGAACACTGAAGCTTTCTTT.

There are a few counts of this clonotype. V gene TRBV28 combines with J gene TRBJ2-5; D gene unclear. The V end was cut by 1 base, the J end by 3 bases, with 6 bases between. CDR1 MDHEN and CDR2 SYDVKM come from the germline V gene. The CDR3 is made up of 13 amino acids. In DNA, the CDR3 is TGTGCCAGCAGTTTATCGAGCGAAGAGACCCAGTACTTC. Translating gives CASSLSSEETQYF.

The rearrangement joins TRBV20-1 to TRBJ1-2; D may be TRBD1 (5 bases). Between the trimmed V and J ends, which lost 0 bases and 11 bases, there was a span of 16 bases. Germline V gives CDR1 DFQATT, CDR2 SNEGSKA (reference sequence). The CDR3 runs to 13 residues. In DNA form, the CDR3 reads TGCAGTGCTAGAGATTGGGGACTGAGGGAATACACCTTC. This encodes CSARDWGLREYTF.

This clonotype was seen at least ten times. The CDR3 nucleotides are TGCAGTGCTGCTAGAAAGGGACAGATGATCAGCTATGGCTACACCTTC. Its protein product is CSAARKGQMISYGYTF. This sequence joins TRBV20-1 and TRBJ1-2, with 7 nucleotides matching TRBD1. From germline, CDR1 is DFQATT and CDR2 SNEGSKA (reference sequence). J lost 4 bases, V lost 5 bases, and 16 bases had no gene match. This CDR3 has 16 residues.

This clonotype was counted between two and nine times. CDR3 sequence: CASSPGTSGVYNEQFF. The CDR3 DNA sequence: TGTGCCAGCAGCCCCGGGACTAGCGGGGTGTACAATGAGCAGTTCTTC. The V and J genes are TRBV6-5 and TRBJ2-1, with 13 bases aligning to TRBD2. CDR1 is MNHEY, CDR2 SVGAGI, per germline. Germline trimming cut 6 bases from V and 4 bases from J; bases unmatched to any gene: 6. This CDR3 contains 16 residues.

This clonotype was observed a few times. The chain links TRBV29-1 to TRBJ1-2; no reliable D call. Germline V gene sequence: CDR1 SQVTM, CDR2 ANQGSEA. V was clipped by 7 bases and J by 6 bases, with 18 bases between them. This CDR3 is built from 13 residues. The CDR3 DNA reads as TGCAGCGGCGTTGGGATGCGGGAGGATGGCTACACCTTC. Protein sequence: CSGVGMREDGYTF.

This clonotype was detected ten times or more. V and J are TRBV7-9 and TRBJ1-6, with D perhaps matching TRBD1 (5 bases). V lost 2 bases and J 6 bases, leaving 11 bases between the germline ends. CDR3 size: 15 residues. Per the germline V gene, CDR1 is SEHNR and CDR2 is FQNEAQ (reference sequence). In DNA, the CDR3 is TGTGCCAGCAGCTTATCCGAGGGGTTTAATTCACCCCTCCACTTT. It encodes CASSLSEGFNSPLHF.

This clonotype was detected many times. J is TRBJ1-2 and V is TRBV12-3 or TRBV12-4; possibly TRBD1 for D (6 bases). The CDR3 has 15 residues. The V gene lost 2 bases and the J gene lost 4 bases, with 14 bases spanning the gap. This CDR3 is CASSLQWDTPYGYTF. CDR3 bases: TGTGCCAGCAGTTTACAGTGGGACACCCCCTATGGCTACACCTTC.

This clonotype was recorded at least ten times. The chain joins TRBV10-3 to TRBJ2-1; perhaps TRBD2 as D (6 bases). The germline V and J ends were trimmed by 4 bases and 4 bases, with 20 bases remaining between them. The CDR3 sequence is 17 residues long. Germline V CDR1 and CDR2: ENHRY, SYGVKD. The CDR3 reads CAISGDITTSSYNEQFF. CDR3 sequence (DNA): TGTGCCATCAGTGGTGATATTACAACTAGCAGTTACAATGAGCAGTTCTTC.

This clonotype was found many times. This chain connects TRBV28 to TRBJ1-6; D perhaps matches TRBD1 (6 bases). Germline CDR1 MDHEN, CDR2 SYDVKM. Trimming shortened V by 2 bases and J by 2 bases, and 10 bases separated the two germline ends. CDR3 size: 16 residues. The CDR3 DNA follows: TGTGCCAGCAGTTTAAGGAGGGGGACCTATAATTCACCCCTCCACTTT. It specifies CASSLRRGTYNSPLHF.

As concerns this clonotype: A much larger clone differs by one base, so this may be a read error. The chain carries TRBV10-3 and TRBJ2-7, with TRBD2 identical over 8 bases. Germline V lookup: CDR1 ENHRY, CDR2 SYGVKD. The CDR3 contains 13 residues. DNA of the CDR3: TGTACCATCAGGACTAGCCGGGAGGACGAGCAGTACTTC. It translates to CTIRTSREDEQYF.

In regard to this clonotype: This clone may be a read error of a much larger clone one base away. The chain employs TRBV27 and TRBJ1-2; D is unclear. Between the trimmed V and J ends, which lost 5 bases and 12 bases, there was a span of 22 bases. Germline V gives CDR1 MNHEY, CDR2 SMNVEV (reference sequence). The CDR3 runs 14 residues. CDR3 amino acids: CASSLTPRSRGHTF. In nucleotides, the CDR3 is TGTGCCAGCAGTCTCACCCCGCGAAGTCGAGGCCACACCTTC.

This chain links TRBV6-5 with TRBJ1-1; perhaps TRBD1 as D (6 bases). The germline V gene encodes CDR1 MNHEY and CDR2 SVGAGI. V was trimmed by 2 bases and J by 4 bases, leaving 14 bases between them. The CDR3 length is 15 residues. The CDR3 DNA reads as TGTGCCAGCAGTTACAATCGGGGGCTGAGCACTGAAGCTTTCTTT. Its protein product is CASSYNRGLSTEAFF.

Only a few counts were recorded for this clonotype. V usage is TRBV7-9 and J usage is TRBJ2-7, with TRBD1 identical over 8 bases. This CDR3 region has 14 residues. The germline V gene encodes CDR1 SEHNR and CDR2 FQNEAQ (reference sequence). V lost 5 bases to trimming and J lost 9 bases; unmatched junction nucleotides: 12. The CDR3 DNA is TGTGCCAGCAGCCCAACCGGACAGGGAGGAGTGCAGTACTTC. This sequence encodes CASSPTGQGGVQYF.

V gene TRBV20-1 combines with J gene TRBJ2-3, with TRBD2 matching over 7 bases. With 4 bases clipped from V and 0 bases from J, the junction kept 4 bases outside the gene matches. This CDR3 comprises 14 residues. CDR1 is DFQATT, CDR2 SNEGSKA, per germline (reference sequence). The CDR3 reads CSAKRGTSTDTQYF. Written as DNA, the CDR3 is TGCAGTGCTAAGCGGGGTACTAGCACAGATACGCAGTATTTT.

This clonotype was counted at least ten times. The CDR3 DNA sequence: TGTGCCAGCAGCTTAGAAATGGGCAACACTGAAGCTTTCTTT. Translating gives CASSLEMGNTEAFF. The gene calls are TRBV7-8 and TRBJ1-1; D is undetermined. Germline lookup yields CDR1 SGHVS and CDR2 FQNEAQ. V dropped 1 base and J dropped 2 bases, with 8 bases sitting between them. This CDR3 spans 14 amino acids. Filled out from reference TRBV7-8 and TRBJ1-1, the complete variable domain reads GAGVSQSPRYKVAKRGQDVALRCDPISGHVSLFWYQQALGQGPEFLTYFQNEAQLDKSGLPSDRFFAERPEGSVSTLKIQRTQQEDSAVYLCASSLEMGNTEAFFGQGTRLTVV.